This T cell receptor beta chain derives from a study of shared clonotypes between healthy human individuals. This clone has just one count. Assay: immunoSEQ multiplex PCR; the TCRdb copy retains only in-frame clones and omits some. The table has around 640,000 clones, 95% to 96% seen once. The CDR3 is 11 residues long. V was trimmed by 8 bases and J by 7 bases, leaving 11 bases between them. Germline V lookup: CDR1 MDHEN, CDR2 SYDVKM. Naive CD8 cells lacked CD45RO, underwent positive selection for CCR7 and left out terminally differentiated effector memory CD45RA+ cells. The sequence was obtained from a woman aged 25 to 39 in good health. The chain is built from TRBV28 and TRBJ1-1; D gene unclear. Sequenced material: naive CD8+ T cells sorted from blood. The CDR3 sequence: CASSSLSEAFF. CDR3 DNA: TGTGCCAGCTCGTCCTTAAGTGAAGCTTTCTTT.